The 2 T cell receptor beta chains in this list originate from one sample, sequenced in a study of T cell responses to AZD1222 COVID-19 vaccine. Only in-frame clones appear in the TCRdb table, and some are missing; sequencing was by immunoSEQ multiplex PCR. The sample records more than 120,000 clones, 85% to 90% being singletons. The source material was peripheral blood, sampled 28 days after the second AZD1222 dose. Source of these receptors: an adult who received the AZD1222 COVID-19 vaccine.

This chain links TRBV7-6 with TRBJ1-2; D call uncertain. There are 15 residues in the CDR3. V was pared by 4 bases and J by 2 bases, with 14 bases between. Germline CDR1 reads SGHVS; CDR2 reads FNYEAQ. The CDR3 bases are TGTGCCAGCAGCTCTTCTCTGATTGGGAACTATGGCTACACCTTC. Encoded protein: CASSSSLIGNYGYTF.

The CDR3 nucleotides read TGTGCCAGCACCGAAGTGACCCTGCCAGGCAGCTCCTACGAGCAGTACTTC. It translates to CASTEVTLPGSSYEQYF. J is TRBJ2-7 and V is TRBV2; D unclear. Germline loops: CDR1 SNHLY, CDR2 FYNNEI. CDR3 length: 17 residues. V was pared by 7 bases and J by 0 bases, with 22 bases between.